This TCR beta chain stems from a study of T cells after yellow fever vaccination. Overall study context: SMART-Seq v4 Ultra Low Input prepared libraries from low-cell fractions.

A single record per CDR3 protein comes from TCRdb applying MiXCR to the 5' RACE reads. This sample yields nearly 550,000 distinct CDR3 sequences, of which roughly 19% are seen a single time; roughly an eighth belongs to the top ten. Notes on the study in general: There was a small share of clonotypes that showed up in both the CD4 and CD8 compartments. Boosting was followed by the reappearance of most primary-vaccination clones (under 97% CD4, under 90% CD8).

A note on this clonotype: Its antigen is still unknown.

The V gene lost 5 bases and the J gene lost 4 bases, with 9 bases spanning the gap. The germline V gene has CDR1 SGHAT and CDR2 FQNNGV. The CDR3 totals 13 residues. The chain employs TRBV11-2 and TRBJ2-1; D may be TRBD2 (5 bases). This receptor was obtained from a man aged 30 to 45 who received the YFV17D yellow fever vaccine. Here the sequenced sample was PBMCs, taken 15 days after the yellow fever booster vaccination. CDR3 protein: CASSGSRYNEQFF. For the CDR3, the DNA is TGTGCCAGCAGCGGGAGCCGGTACAATGAGCAGTTCTTC.